This TCR beta chain was profiled in a study of cytotoxic CD8 clonotypes in ibrutinib-treated CLL. Around 1.9 micrograms of genomic DNA, which was extracted from cryopreserved PBMCs, served as the material used for the TCR beta libraries. There are 18 residues in the CDR3. V was cut by 5 bases and J by 0 bases, with 21 bases left in between. Germline CDR1 and CDR2: SGHRS and YFSETQ. TCRdb keeps only in-frame clones here, not all; method: immunoSEQ multiplex PCR. The table lists around 140,000 clones, 60% to 85% of them singletons. Study conclusions and caveats: Public clonotypes (which were uncommon) either contracted or remained stable on treatment. Sustained-remission and progressing patients were not sampled at matched times.

On this clone itself: As yet, its antigen is unknown.

This clonotype originated in a human donor with chronic lymphocytic leukemia. Material: PBMCs, obtained after 12 months of ibrutinib treatment. The rearrangement joins TRBV5-1 to TRBJ1-5; TRBD1 might be the D (5 bases). The CDR3 bases are TGCGCCAGCAGAAGGCCGGGACTTATATTACATAGCAATCAGCCCCAGCATTTT. Translating it yields CASRRPGLILHSNQPQHF.